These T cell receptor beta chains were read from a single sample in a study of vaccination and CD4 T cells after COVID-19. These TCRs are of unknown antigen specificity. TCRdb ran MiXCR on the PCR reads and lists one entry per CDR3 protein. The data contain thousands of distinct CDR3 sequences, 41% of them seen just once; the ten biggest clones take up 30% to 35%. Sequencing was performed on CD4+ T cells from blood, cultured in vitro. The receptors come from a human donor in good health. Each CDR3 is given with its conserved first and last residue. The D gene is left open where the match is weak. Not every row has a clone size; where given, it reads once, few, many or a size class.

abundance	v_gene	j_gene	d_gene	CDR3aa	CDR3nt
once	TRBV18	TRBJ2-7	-	CASSPPTGGARYEQYF	TGTGCCAGCTCACCACCTACAGGGGGGGCGAGGTACGAGCAGTACTTC
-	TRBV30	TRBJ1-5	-	CAWKGEGQPQHF	TGTGCCTGGAAGGGGGAGGGTCAGCCCCAGCATTTT
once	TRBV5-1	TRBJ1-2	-	CASSLEQASYGYTF	TGCGCCAGCAGCTTGGAGCAGGCTTCATATGGCTACACCTTC
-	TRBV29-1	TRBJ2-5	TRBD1	CSGGTGQETQYF	TGCAGCGGTGGGACAGGTCAAGAGACCCAGTACTTC
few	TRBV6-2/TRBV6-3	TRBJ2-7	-	CASSRDLNSYEQYF	TGTGCCAGCAGCCGGGACCTCAACTCCTACGAGCAGTACTTC
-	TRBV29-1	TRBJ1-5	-	CSVRENSWNQPQHF	TGCAGCGTTAGGGAAAACAGTTGGAATCAGCCCCAGCATTTT
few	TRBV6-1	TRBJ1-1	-	CATRHGGEMNTEAFF	TGTGCCACCCGCCACGGTGGGGAGATGAACACTGAAGCTTTCTTT
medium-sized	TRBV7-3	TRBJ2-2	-	CASSLLPMGQGFTGELFF	TGTGCCAGCAGCTTACTTCCGATGGGGCAGGGGTTTACCGGGGAGCTGTTTTTT
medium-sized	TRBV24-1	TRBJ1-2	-	CATSDRYGYTF	TGTGCCACCAGCGACCGTTATGGCTACACCTTC
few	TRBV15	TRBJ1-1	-	CATSRQRLGGDTEAFF	TGTGCCACCAGCAGACAGCGGTTGGGGGGGGACACTGAAGCTTTCTTT
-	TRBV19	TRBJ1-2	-	CASSNRAPNYGYTF	TGTGCCAGTAGTAACAGAGCCCCTAACTATGGCTACACCTTC
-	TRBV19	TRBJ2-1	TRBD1	CASSPGQGLNEQFF	TGTGCCAGTAGCCCGGGACAGGGGCTGAATGAGCAGTTCTTC
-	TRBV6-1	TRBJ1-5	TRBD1	CASSGGQGYGQPQHF	TGTGCCAGCAGTGGGGGACAGGGGTATGGTCAGCCCCAGCATTTT
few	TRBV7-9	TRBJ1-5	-	CASSPPDGIQPQHF	TGTGCCAGCAGCCCCCCGGATGGAATTCAGCCCCAGCATTTT
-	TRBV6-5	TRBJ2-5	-	CASSSGETQYF	TGTGCCAGCAGTTCCGGGGAGACCCAGTACTTC
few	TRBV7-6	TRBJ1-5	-	CASGHLNQPQHF	TGTGCCAGCGGACACCTCAATCAGCCCCAGCATTTT